This TCR beta chain was sequenced in a study of blood T cell repertoires in COVID-19. The CDR3 has 13 amino acids. Unmatched junction bases numbered 1, after V lost 2 bases and J lost 8 bases. Germline V gene sequence: CDR1 MDHEN, CDR2 SYDVKM. As handled by the study authors: Amplification from reference gene primers served as the basis for estimated nucleated cell counts. The method was immunoSEQ multiplex PCR; TCRdb's version includes in-frame clones alone and lacks a portion of them. V, J and clone size are those of that table, while D and trimming were read from the DNA. The sample lists 95,000 to 110,000 clones; roughly four fifths were seen once.

The gene calls are TRBV28 and TRBJ2-1; 9 positions match TRBD1. Source material: peripheral blood. This sequence originates from a man between 60 and 70 years old with acute or convalescent COVID-19. CDR3 bases: TGTGCCAGCAGTTTAAGGACAGGGGATGAGCAGTTCTTC. It yields the protein CASSLRTGDEQFF.